The rows below give T cell receptor beta chains drawn from one sample of a study of beta chain features in type 1 diabetes. Here immunoSEQ multiplex PCR was the method, and the copy in TCRdb shows in-frame clones only, minus some. Of roughly 340,000 clones listed, about 12% are singletons. Source material: naive CD4+ T cells from blood. These TCRs come from a woman younger than 35 with type 1 diabetes. Both conserved end residues are part of each CDR3. The D gene is left open where the match is weak. Size values are once, few and many counts, or a class for expanded clones, and some rows have none.

CDR3nt	CDR3aa	abundance	d_gene	j_gene	v_gene
TGTGCCAGCAGCTTGACAGGGGGCCGAGATGAGCAGTTCTTC	CASSLTGGRDEQFF	.	TRBD1	TRBJ2-1	TRBV7-2
TGTGCCAGCAGCTTGTCGCAGGGGGGCGATACGCAGTATTTT	CASSLSQGGDTQYF	.	.	TRBJ2-3	TRBV5-4
TGCAGCGTGGGACAGGGTCTTCAGCCCCAGCATTTT	CSVGQGLQPQHF	few	TRBD1	TRBJ1-5	TRBV29-1
TGCGCCACCTCGGGACAGCTCCAAGAGACCCAGTACTTC	CATSGQLQETQYF	.	TRBD1	TRBJ2-5	TRBV10-1
TGTGCCAGCAGCAGGGGCCAGGGCGCTTTCTTT	CASSRGQGAFF	.	.	TRBJ1-1	TRBV9
TGTGCCAGCAGGGGGGACAGGGGGATTATGAATGAGCAGTTCTTC	CASRGDRGIMNEQFF	few	TRBD1	TRBJ2-1	TRBV6-5
TGTGCCAGTAGTGCAGGGGGGACTGAAGCTTTCTTT	CASSAGGTEAFF	.	TRBD1	TRBJ1-1	TRBV19
TGTGCCAGCAGCGTAGGGGGGGGGCTGGTCAGCGAGCAGTACTTC	CASSVGGGLVSEQYF	.	.	TRBJ2-7	TRBV9
TGCGCCAGCAGCCAAGATCCGAGCGGGAGGGCCTCTGAGCAGTTCTTC	CASSQDPSGRASEQFF	.	TRBD2	TRBJ2-1	TRBV4-1
TGCGCCAGCAGCCAACGTCTAGTCGGGGTAGGCGGGGAGCTGTTTTTT	CASSQRLVGVGGELFF	.	.	TRBJ2-2	TRBV4-1
TGTGCCAGCAGACCGTCCGGAGGCCCCTTCTACGAGCAGTACTTC	CASRPSGGPFYEQYF	.	.	TRBJ2-7	TRBV7-9
TGCAGCGTTGAAGATCCACGGTATGGCTACACCTTC	CSVEDPRYGYTF	.	.	TRBJ1-2	TRBV29-1
TGTGCCAGCAGCCCTCTTGGACTAGCGGGAGGTAAAAACATTCAGTACTTC	CASSPLGLAGGKNIQYF	few	TRBD2	TRBJ2-4	TRBV27
TGCGCCAGCAGCCGTGGGACTAGCGGGACCGATGAGCAGTTCTTC	CASSRGTSGTDEQFF	few	TRBD2	TRBJ2-1	TRBV5-1
TGTGCCAGTAGTGTGGGACAGGGGGCTGGGGAGACCCAGTACTTC	CASSVGQGAGETQYF	few	TRBD1	TRBJ2-5	TRBV19
TGCAGCGTTGAAGTTCCCCCGGGACAGGGGGTCCTCTACGAGCAGTACTTC	CSVEVPPGQGVLYEQYF	few	TRBD1	TRBJ2-7	TRBV29-1
TGTGCCAGCAGCAGGCGGACAGAAACCGCCTACCACTATGGCTACACCTTC	CASSRRTETAYHYGYTF	few	.	TRBJ1-2	TRBV7-2
TGTGCCAGCAGTTCCCCCTTAGCGGGAGACAGAGATACGCAGTATTTT	CASSSPLAGDRDTQYF	.	TRBD2	TRBJ2-3	TRBV6-5
TGTGCCAGCAGTTACTCAGATAGTTTCAAGTCCCAGTACTTC	CASSYSDSFKSQYF	few	.	TRBJ2-5	TRBV6-5
TGCGCCAGCAGCGATTATCGCGGGGGCACCTACGAGCAGTACTTC	CASSDYRGGTYEQYF	.	.	TRBJ2-7	TRBV5-1
TGTGCCAGCAGTTCTGTTCGGTACGAGCAGTACTTC	CASSSVRYEQYF	few	.	TRBJ2-7	TRBV28
TGTGCCTGGGACAGGGGGCTTACTAGCGGGAGGATCACCGGGGAGCTGTTTTTT	CAWDRGLTSGRITGELFF	few	TRBD2	TRBJ2-2	TRBV30
TGTGCCAGTACCCCGGGCGGGGAGACCCAGTACTTC	CASTPGGETQYF	.	.	TRBJ2-5	TRBV19
TGCAGCGTTGGGACAGGGAGTCACTATGGCTACACCTTC	CSVGTGSHYGYTF	.	TRBD1	TRBJ1-2	TRBV29-1
TGTGCCAGCAGCGTCCCGGCGGGAGTCTATGAGCAGTTCTTC	CASSVPAGVYEQFF	.	TRBD2	TRBJ2-1	TRBV5-6
TGCAGCGTTGATCGGGGAGATGGCTACACCTTC	CSVDRGDGYTF	.	.	TRBJ1-2	TRBV29-1
TGCGCCAGCAGCCAAGATCATCAGGGCAAGGATTCACCCCTCCACTTT	CASSQDHQGKDSPLHF	.	.	TRBJ1-6	TRBV4-3
TGTGCCTGGAGCCGCCGGGATCAGCCCCAGCATTTT	CAWSRRDQPQHF	few	.	TRBJ1-5	TRBV30
TGCAGCGGGAGAGATCAAACCTACAATGAGCAGTTCTTC	CSGRDQTYNEQFF	.	.	TRBJ2-1	TRBV29-1
TGTGCCAGCAGTTTAACACGATTCTACGAGCAGTACTTC	CASSLTRFYEQYF	few	.	TRBJ2-7	TRBV6-4
TGTGCCACCAAGGGGGAGTCAGATACGCAGTATTTT	CATKGESDTQYF	few	.	TRBJ2-3	TRBV28
TGTGCCAGCAGATATCGGGACAGGGGGCCGTACGAGCAGTACTTC	CASRYRDRGPYEQYF	few	TRBD1	TRBJ2-7	TRBV28
TGTGCCAGCGGTTTGGGGACAGGGAGCAATCAGCCCCAGCATTTT	CASGLGTGSNQPQHF	.	TRBD1	TRBJ1-5	TRBV2
TGTGCCAGCAACCCGACAGGGAACTATGGCTACACCTTC	CASNPTGNYGYTF	.	TRBD1	TRBJ1-2	TRBV2
TGTGCCAGCTCAACAGGGTCGGGCTCCTACGAGCAGTACTTC	CASSTGSGSYEQYF	.	.	TRBJ2-7	TRBV18
TGTGCCAGCAGCTGGCAGGGGCTGAGGACAGATACGCAGTATTTT	CASSWQGLRTDTQYF	.	.	TRBJ2-3	TRBV5-4
TGCGCCAGCAGCCAAGATCGGCGGGGGTTATCAGATACGCAGTATTTT	CASSQDRRGLSDTQYF	few	TRBD2	TRBJ2-3	TRBV4-3
TGTGCCAGCAGCGTAGTGGACAGGGGTTATGGCTACACCTTC	CASSVVDRGYGYTF	.	TRBD1	TRBJ1-2	TRBV9
TGCGCCAGCAGCCGGACACAGGGCAATGAGCAGTTCTTC	CASSRTQGNEQFF	.	.	TRBJ2-1	TRBV4-1
TGTGCCAGCAGGCGCATTCTAGCGGGACGGGGGTCCTACAATGAGCAGTTCTTC	CASRRILAGRGSYNEQFF	few	TRBD2	TRBJ2-1	TRBV7-9
TGTGCCAGCAGCAAATGGGAACAGGGAAAGCAGTTCTTC	CASSKWEQGKQFF	few	.	TRBJ2-1	TRBV21-1
TGCGCCAGCAGCCGGACAGACCGCCTCGGGAATGAGCAGTTCTTC	CASSRTDRLGNEQFF	.	.	TRBJ2-1	TRBV5-1
TGTGCCAGCAGCTTGGAACAGGGATACGGCTACACCTTC	CASSLEQGYGYTF	.	.	TRBJ1-2	TRBV5-6
TGTGCCAGCCGGTGGACAGGCCAAGAGACCCAGTACTTC	CASRWTGQETQYF	few	TRBD1	TRBJ2-5	TRBV7-2
TGTGCCAGCAACACGGGACAGGGGAACGGCTACACCTTC	CASNTGQGNGYTF	.	TRBD1	TRBJ1-2	TRBV2
TGTGCCAGCAAGGGGGCCTCTGGAAACACCATATATTTT	CASKGASGNTIYF	.	TRBD1	TRBJ1-3	TRBV6-5
TGTGCCAGTACACAGGGTAATTCACCCCTCCACTTT	CASTQGNSPLHF	.	.	TRBJ1-6	TRBV19
TGCGCCAGCAGCCAAATGGACAGGGCATATCGAGGTGGCTACACCTTC	CASSQMDRAYRGGYTF	few	TRBD1	TRBJ1-2	TRBV4-3
TGTGCCTGGAACAGAGGCGGGGAGGCACCCCAGCATTTT	CAWNRGGEAPQHF	few	.	TRBJ1-5	TRBV30
TGTGCCAGCAGCGTATCGGACAGGGAAGGTCAGCCCCAGCATTTT	CASSVSDREGQPQHF	.	TRBD1	TRBJ1-5	TRBV9
TGTGCCAGCAGTTTGAGGGGGTCTCAGCCCCAGCATTTT	CASSLRGSQPQHF	.	.	TRBJ1-5	TRBV6-5
TGTGCCAGCAGCCCGGCCTACGAGCAGTACTTC	CASSPAYEQYF	few	.	TRBJ2-7	TRBV7-2
TGCGCCAGCAGCTCACAGACGGGGAATGAAGCTTTCTTT	CASSSQTGNEAFF	few	.	TRBJ1-1	TRBV4-3